These 14 T cell receptor beta chains originate from one sample sequenced in a study of T-cell memory formation after mild COVID-19. Via MiXCR, TCRdb re-called the 5' RACE reads, giving one row per CDR3 protein. The data hold 270,000 or so distinct CDR3 sequences, with around 15% observed a single time. The sequencing input was PBMCs or a T cell subset sorted from them (not recorded which). These receptor sequences come from a man aged 18 to 30 who had mild COVID-19 (a few samples of this study predate the infection). Cell type and time point are not known.

In this sample, this clonotype turned up a few times. The rearrangement uses TRBV12-3 or TRBV12-4 and TRBJ2-7; 7 bases are a match to TRBD1. The CDR3 has 9 amino acids. The CDR3 reads CAQGHEQYV. CDR3 in DNA: TGTGCACAGGGGCACGAGCAGTACGTC.

The chain links TRBV7-3 to TRBJ2-1; perhaps TRBD2 as D (6 bases). V was shortened by 0 bases and J by 5 bases, with 11 bases between the two germline ends. This CDR3 spans 15 amino acids. Germline assignment: CDR1 SGHTA and CDR2 FQGTGA. The CDR3 protein is CASSLTRGLHNEQFF. For the CDR3, the DNA is TGTGCCAGCAGCTTAACTAGGGGACTCCACAATGAGCAGTTCTTC. Filled out from reference TRBV7-3 and TRBJ2-1, the complete variable domain reads GAGVSQTPSNKVTEKGKYVELRCDPISGHTALYWYRQSLGQGPEFLIYFQGTGAADDSGLPNDRFFAVRPEGSVSTLKIQRTERGDSAVYLCASSLTRGLHNEQFFGPGTRLTVL.

The chain carries TRBV19 and TRBJ2-3; D is uncertain. Germline assignment: CDR1 LNHDA and CDR2 SQIVND (reference sequence). With 3 bases removed from V and 2 bases from J, the gap between germline ends came to 18 bases. CDR3 length: 17 amino acids. CDR3 in amino acids: CASSIPPILYNTDTQYF. CDR3 DNA: TGTGCCAGTAGTATCCCCCCAATCCTTTACAACACAGATACGCAGTATTTT.

This clonotype was counted between two and nine times. This chain uses TRBV5-1 with TRBJ2-3, with TRBD2 identical over 12 bases. The CDR3 spans 17 residues. Germline V gene sequence: CDR1 SGHRS, CDR2 YFSETQ. Trimming cost V 0 bases and J 7 bases; bases outside gene matches: 9. CDR3 sequence (DNA): TGCGCCAGCAGCTTGGAGCTAGCGGGGGGGCTTATAAATACGCAGTATTTT. Amino acids: CASSLELAGGLINTQYF. Combining the CDR3 with reference TRBV5-1 and TRBJ2-3 gives the whole variable domain KAGVTQTPRYLIKTRGQQVTLSCSPISGHRSVSWYQQTPGQGLQFLFEYFSETQRNKGNFPGRFSGRQFSNSRSEMNVSTLELGDSALYLCASSLELAGGLINTQYFGPGTRLTVL.

This clonotype was counted only a few times. V and J are TRBV27 and TRBJ2-7; 8 nucleotides line up with TRBD2. The ends lost 5 bases at V and 4 bases at J; junction bases unmatched: 10. CDR1 and CDR2 from the germline V gene are MNHEY and SMNVEV (reference sequence). The CDR3 extends over 15 amino acids. The chain's CDR3 is CASSPRGSGVYEQYF. In nucleotides, the CDR3 is TGTGCCAGCAGTCCCCGGGGTAGCGGGGTGTACGAGCAGTACTTC.

This clonotype was counted many times. V is TRBV3-1 and J is TRBJ1-2, with TRBD1 identical over 10 bases. V lost 0 bases, J lost 10 bases, and 11 bases stayed unmatched. This CDR3 region has 16 residues. CDR1 is LGHDT and CDR2 is YNNKEL in the germline V gene (reference sequence). For the CDR3, the DNA is TGTGCCAGCAGCCAAGATATCATACCCGGGACAGGGGACTACACCTTC. It codes for CASSQDIIPGTGDYTF. Looking up the rest from reference TRBV3-1 and TRBJ1-2 gives the full variable domain: DTAVSQTPKYLVTQMGNDKSIKCEQNLGHDTMYWYKQDSKKFLKIMFSYNNKELIINETVPNRFSPKSPDKAHLNLHINSLELGDSAVYFCASSQDIIPGTGDYTFGSGTRLTVV.

This chain links TRBV29-1 with TRBJ2-5; a possible D gene is TRBD2 (6 bases). The ends were cut back, 1 base at V and 0 bases at J, with 12 bases in the middle. The CDR3 loop spans 15 amino acids. Germline CDR1 reads SQVTM; CDR2 reads ANQGSEA. Here the CDR3 DNA reads TGCAGCGTTGAAGGGGTCGGGGACTACCAAGAGACCCAGTACTTC. Its protein is CSVEGVGDYQETQYF.

CDR3: CSAARGSSYNSPLHF. CDR3 bases: TGCAGTGCAGCAAGAGGGAGCTCCTATAATTCACCCCTCCACTTT. The chain carries TRBV20-1 and TRBJ1-6; no firm D call. Germline V gene data show CDR1 as DFQATT and CDR2 as SNEGSKA (reference sequence). The CDR3 length is 15 residues. The V gene lost 6 bases and the J gene lost 0 bases, with 12 bases spanning the gap.

V and J are TRBV11-2 and TRBJ2-2, with D hard to call. The CDR3 runs to 15 residues. Germline lookup yields CDR1 SGHAT and CDR2 FQNNGV. Deletions cut 1 base from V and 0 bases from J, with 6 bases between. The CDR3 DNA reads as TGTGCCAGCAGCTTAGGGGTTTCGAACACCGGGGAGCTGTTTTTT. It yields the protein CASSLGVSNTGELFF. The full variable domain, its missing parts supplied by reference TRBV11-2 and TRBJ2-2, is EAGVAQSPRYKIIEKRQSVAFWCNPISGHATLYWYQQILGQGPKLLIQFQNNGVVDDSQLPKDRFSAERLKGVDSTLKIQPAKLEDSAVYLCASSLGVSNTGELFFGEGSRLTVL.

This clonotype appeared once. This chain connects TRBV20-1 to TRBJ1-1; unclear D gene. This CDR3 spans 11 amino acids. The V end was cut by 5 bases, the J end by 0 bases, with 4 bases between. Germline V gene lookup returns CDR1 DFQATT and CDR2 SNEGSKA (reference sequence). CDR3 sequence: CSAWMNTEAFF. The CDR3 nucleotides are TGCAGTGCTTGGATGAACACTGAAGCTTTCTTT.

The V gene is TRBV11-2, the J gene TRBJ1-1; D gene uncertain. CDR1 SGHAT and CDR2 FQNNGV come from the germline V gene. This CDR3 region has 13 residues. The V end was cut by 8 bases, the J end by 8 bases, with 18 bases between. CDR3 loop: CASSQTASGEAFF. The CDR3, as DNA: TGTGCCAGCTCCCAGACGGCAAGTGGCGAAGCTTTCTTT.

V and J are TRBV3-1 and TRBJ2-3, with a possible D match to TRBD2 (5 bases). This CDR3 spans 16 amino acids. The V gene lost 1 base and the J gene lost 0 bases, with 11 bases spanning the gap. Germline-derived CDR1 and CDR2 are LGHDT and YNNKEL (reference sequence). In DNA form, the CDR3 reads TGTGCCAGCAGCCAAGTTGCGGGTACTAGCACAGATACGCAGTATTTT. Translation gives CASSQVAGTSTDTQYF.

This clonotype was counted a few times. This chain joins TRBV12-3 or TRBV12-4 and TRBJ1-4; D is possibly TRBD1 (5 bases). This CDR3 spans 16 amino acids. The V gene lost 6 bases and the J gene lost 2 bases, with 16 bases spanning the gap. The CDR3 nucleotides are TGTGCCAGCAGCCCTCACGCAGGGATGACTAATGAAAAACTGTTTTTT. Translating gives CASSPHAGMTNEKLFF.

The J gene is TRBJ2-2, the V gene TRBV5-6; 8 bases match TRBD1. This CDR3 is built from 13 residues. J gave up 7 bases and V 4 bases, and 3 bases lay outside the gene matches. Germline loops: CDR1 SGHDT, CDR2 YYEEEE. CDR3 nucleotide sequence: TGTGCCAGCAGCGCAGGGGGCCACGGGGAGCTGTTTTTT. As protein: CASSAGGHGELFF.